This TCR beta chain emerged from a study of PD-L1 blockade in urothelial cancer. Time point in this sample: pretreatment peripheral blood. About this clone: Antigen: not known.

Libraries were prepared by immunoSEQ multiplex PCR; TCRdb keeps only in-frame clonotypes and omits some of them. The sample gives approximately 45,000 clones, 75% to 90% of which show up once; approximately 1.7% is in the top ten. General study findings and limits: Clones that were tumor-associated expanded more in the blood of durable-benefit patients at 3 weeks.

V was trimmed by 1 base and J by 4 bases, leaving 10 bases between them. Germline values: CDR1 MDHEN, CDR2 SYDVKM. The length of the CDR3 is 14 residues. This material consisted of PBMCs, taken around atezolizumab (anti-PD-L1) treatment. This TCR came from a man in his fifties or sixties with urothelial cancer. The rearrangement links TRBV28 to TRBJ1-2; D gene ambiguous. Written as DNA, the CDR3 is TGTGCCAGCAGTTTATTCGGGGTCCCCTATGGCTACACCTTC. Protein: CASSLFGVPYGYTF.